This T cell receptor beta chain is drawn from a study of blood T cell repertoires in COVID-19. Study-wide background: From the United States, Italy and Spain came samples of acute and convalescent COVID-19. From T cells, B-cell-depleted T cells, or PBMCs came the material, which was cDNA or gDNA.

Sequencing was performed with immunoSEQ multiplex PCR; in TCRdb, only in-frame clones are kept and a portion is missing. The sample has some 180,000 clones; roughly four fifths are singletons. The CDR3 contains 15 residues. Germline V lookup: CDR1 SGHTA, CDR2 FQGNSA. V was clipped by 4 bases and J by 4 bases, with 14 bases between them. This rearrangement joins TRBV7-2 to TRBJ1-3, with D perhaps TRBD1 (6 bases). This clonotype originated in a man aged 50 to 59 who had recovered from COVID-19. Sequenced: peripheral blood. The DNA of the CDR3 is TGTGCCAGCAGCTCAGAACAGGGTTCGGGAAACACCATATATTTT. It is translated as CASSSEQGSGNTIYF.